This TCR beta chain appears in the sequencing data of a study of blood T cell repertoires in COVID-19. Under the authors' procedure: Reference gene primer amplification gave estimated nucleated cell counts. The table came from immunoSEQ multiplex PCR; TCRdb's copy has only in-frame clones and leaves some out. The V and J calls and the clone size are those of that table, but D and trimming were determined from the DNA. The table has about 400,000 clones, roughly nine tenths seen once; the top ten hold 1.7%. Study members were between about 18 and 90 years old and lived in 24 US regions. Participants were placed into cohorts based on the clinical history they reported. Cohort 3 donors counted as recovered after two negative PCRs, clearance, or resolved symptoms. The CDR3 is 12 amino acids. CDR1 and CDR2 from the germline V gene are GTSNPN and SVGIG (reference sequence). V lost 5 bases and J lost 4, with 11 bases in between.

Input material: PBMCs or T cells enriched from blood (not recorded which). The chain uses TRBV30 and TRBJ1-2, with D possibly TRBD1 on 5 matching bases. The origin of this receptor is a woman in her twenties or thirties who had recovered from COVID-19. This chain's CDR3 is CAWGDSGYGYTF. In DNA, the CDR3 is TGTGCCTGGGGAGACAGTGGCTATGGCTACACCTTC. The full variable domain, with the rest looked up from reference TRBV30 and TRBJ1-2, is SQTIHQWPATLVQPVGSPLSLECTVEGTSNPNLYWYRQAAGRGLQLLFYSVGIGQISSEVPQNLSASRPQDRQFILSSKKLLLSDSGFYLCAWGDSGYGYTFGSGTRLTVV.